This TCR beta chain is drawn from a study of graft-versus-host responses after intestinal transplantation. Study-level background: All recipients were transplanted with multivisceral, liver-intestinal, or isolated intestinal grafts. Broader study findings: Those patients showing graft-donor T cell macrochimerism displayed high graft-versus-host to host-versus-graft clonal ratios in allografts. Maximum circulating GvH clone levels tracked with early post-transplant HvG decreases. Marrow from the recipient contained GvH clones, some of which had appeared first in ileum or blood.

As for this clone: Its cognate antigen is unknown.

Germline-derived CDR1 and CDR2 are SGDLS and YYNGEE. The CDR3 is made up of 15 amino acids. J gave up 4 bases and V 0 bases, and 5 bases lay outside the gene matches. Clones were read by immunoSEQ multiplex PCR, and TCRdb kept only the in-frame ones, dropping some. The repertoire consists of approximately 25,000 clones, with roughly four fifths occurring once and the leading ten covering roughly 1%. This chain uses TRBV9 with TRBJ2-5; 8 nucleotides line up with TRBD1. Specimen: unstimulated CD8+ T cells sorted from spleen or lymph node cells, collected before transplant. The source is a human donor who was the organ donor for an intestinal transplant. The CDR3 sequence: CASSVGGQGPETQYF. The CDR3 DNA sequence: TGTGCCAGCAGCGTAGGTGGACAGGGCCCAGAGACCCAGTACTTC.